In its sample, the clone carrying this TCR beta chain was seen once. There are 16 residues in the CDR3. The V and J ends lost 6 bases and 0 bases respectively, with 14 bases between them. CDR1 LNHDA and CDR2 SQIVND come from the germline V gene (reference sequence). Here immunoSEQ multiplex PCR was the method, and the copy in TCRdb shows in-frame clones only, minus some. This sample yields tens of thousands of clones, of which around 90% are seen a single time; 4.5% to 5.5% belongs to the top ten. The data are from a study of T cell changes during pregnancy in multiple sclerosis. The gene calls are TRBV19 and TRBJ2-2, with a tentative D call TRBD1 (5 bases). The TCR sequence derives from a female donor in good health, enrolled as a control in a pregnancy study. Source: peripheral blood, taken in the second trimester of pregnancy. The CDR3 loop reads CASSPGRVANTGELFF. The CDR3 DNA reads TGTGCCAGTAGCCCCGGCAGGGTCGCGAACACCGGGGAGCTGTTTTTT.